Each of the 27 T cell receptor beta chains below was sequenced from the same sample in a study of blood T cells in healthy people across ages. A second PCR, run for roughly 6 to 11 cycles, used a sample-barcoded 5' primer plus a J-beta primer mix. TCRdb re-analysed the 5' RACE reads in MiXCR, keeping a single row per CDR3 protein. The sample carries hundreds of thousands of distinct CDR3 sequences, about half recorded once. Source material: blood. The source is a man of 80 years or more in good health.

This clonotype was seen at least ten times. With a much larger clone just one base away, this may be a read error. CDR3 in DNA: TGCAGCGTTGGAGGAGATTCTAGCGGGAGGATTGAGCAGTACTTC. Its protein product is CSVGGDSSGRIEQYF. V is TRBV29-1 and J is TRBJ2-5, with 11 bases matching TRBD2. This CDR3 region has 15 residues. After removal of 4 bases from V and 11 bases from J, the junction contained 15 bases not matched to a gene. CDR1 SQVTM and CDR2 ANQGSEA come from the germline V gene.

V is TRBV7-9 and J is TRBJ2-3, with D perhaps matching TRBD2 (6 bases). V shed 5 bases and J shed 2 bases, with 11 bases lying between them. The CDR3 is 14 amino acids. Germline V gene data show CDR1 as SEHNR and CDR2 as FQNEAQ (reference sequence). DNA of the CDR3: TGTGCCAGCAGCGCCGGGACTTACACAGATACGCAGTATTTT. As protein: CASSAGTYTDTQYF.

This clonotype showed up many times. This rearrangement joins TRBV29-1 to TRBJ2-1, with a tentative D call TRBD1 (5 bases). Deletions cut 0 bases from V and 1 base from J, with 10 bases between. The germline V gene encodes CDR1 SQVTM and CDR2 ANQGSEA. The CDR3 length is 15 residues. CDR3 DNA sequence: TGCAGCGTTGAAGATTACAGGTCGTCCTACAATGAGCAGTTCTTC. Protein product: CSVEDYRSSYNEQFF.

The chain carries TRBV6-6 and TRBJ2-7, with TRBD2 matching over 10 bases. The CDR3 contains 17 residues. With 4 bases clipped from V and 7 bases from J, the junction kept 16 bases outside the gene matches. The germline gives CDR1 MNHNY, CDR2 SVGAGI (reference sequence). CDR3 amino acids: CASSSPGTSESIAEQYF. The CDR3 DNA reads as TGTGCCAGCAGTTCCCCCGGGACTAGCGAGAGTATCGCTGAGCAGTACTTC.

This clonotype was seen a handful of times. This chain uses TRBV4-3 with TRBJ2-7; D is uncertain. Germline V CDR1 and CDR2: LGHNA, YSLEER. V dropped 1 base and J dropped 0 bases, with 10 bases sitting between them. This CDR3 spans 15 amino acids. The CDR3 here is CASSQGLGPSYEQYF. The CDR3 DNA reads TGCGCCAGCAGCCAAGGTCTTGGCCCCTCCTACGAGCAGTACTTC.

This clonotype was counted a few times. The genes are TRBV3-1 and TRBJ1-5; D is possibly TRBD1 (6 bases). Germline CDR1 reads LGHDT; CDR2 reads YNNKEL (reference sequence). The CDR3 sequence is 15 residues long. V lost 1 base and J 2 bases, leaving 9 bases between the germline ends. CDR3 region: CASSQARTGNQPQHF. CDR3 nucleotides: TGTGCCAGCAGCCAAGCACGGACAGGCAATCAGCCCCAGCATTTT. The full variable domain, completed using reference TRBV3-1 and TRBJ1-5, is DTAVSQTPKYLVTQMGNDKSIKCEQNLGHDTMYWYKQDSKKFLKIMFSYNNKELIINETVPNRFSPKSPDKAHLNLHINSLELGDSAVYFCASSQARTGNQPQHFGDGTRLSIL.

The chain uses TRBV4-2 and TRBJ2-1; TRBD1 matches 9 bases. The CDR3 has 14 residues. After removal of 0 bases from V and 11 bases from J, the junction contained 5 bases not matched to a gene. Germline CDR1 is LGHNA and CDR2 is YNFKEQ. CDR3 bases: TGTGCCAGCAGCCAAGATGGACAGGGGACTAAGCAGTTCTTC. Translation gives CASSQDGQGTKQFF.

This clonotype was recorded many times. The chain joins TRBV7-2 to TRBJ2-7; D unresolved. CDR1 SGHTA and CDR2 FQGNSA come from the germline V gene. This CDR3 contains 12 residues. The V gene lost 1 base and the J gene lost 2 bases, with 3 bases spanning the gap. CDR3 DNA: TGTGCCAGCAGCTTAGTAACCTACGAGCAGTACTTC. Translating gives CASSLVTYEQYF.

The chain combines TRBV29-1 with TRBJ1-4; no clear D gene. Germline CDR1 is SQVTM and CDR2 is ANQGSEA. V was cut by 1 base and J by 0 bases, with 6 bases left in between. This CDR3 comprises 14 residues. The chain's CDR3 is CSVEVFATNEKLFF. DNA of the CDR3: TGCAGCGTTGAAGTCTTTGCAACTAATGAAAAACTGTTTTTT. Full variable domain (remainder filled in from reference TRBV29-1 and TRBJ1-4): SAVISQKPSRDICQRGTSLTIQCQVDSQVTMMFWYRQQPGQSLTLIATANQGSEATYESGFVIDKFPISRPNLTFSTLTVSNMSPEDSSIYLCSVEVFATNEKLFFGSGTQLSVL.

Comments on this clonotype: Just one base apart from a much larger clone, this may be a read error. This chain joins TRBV5-1 and TRBJ2-1; 8 positions match TRBD1. The tail of the sequence fits TRBJ2-7 better, so the J call may be wrong. The CDR3 runs 15 residues. Germline values: CDR1 SGHRS, CDR2 YFSETQ. The CDR3 loop reads CASSQDRDSYNEQYF. The CDR3 DNA reads as TGCGCCAGCAGCCAGGACAGGGACTCCTACAATGAGCAGTACTTC.

The chain has TRBV3-1 and TRBJ2-1; D might be TRBD1 (6 bases). Trimming pared 4 bases from V and 6 bases from J, leaving 19 bases between. CDR1 and CDR2 (germline): LGHDT, YNNKEL (reference sequence). CDR3 size: 16 residues. CDR3 nucleotides: TGTGCCAGCAGCCTATATGACTCGAGGGGGTCCAATGAGCAGTTCTTC. It yields the protein CASSLYDSRGSNEQFF.

The chain recombines TRBV10-3 with TRBJ1-1; the D gene is possibly TRBD1 (5 bases). Germline V lookup: CDR1 ENHRY, CDR2 SYGVKD. The length of the CDR3 is 15 residues. The germline V and J ends were trimmed by 0 bases and 10 bases, with 18 bases remaining between them. CDR3 sequence reads: CAISESTGVPPPAFF. The DNA for the CDR3 is TGTGCCATCAGTGAGTCGACGGGGGTGCCGCCCCCAGCTTTCTTT.

The chain employs TRBV2 and TRBJ1-2; TRBD1 is a possible D gene (5 bases). CDR3 size: 12 residues. Trimming pared 3 bases from V and 6 bases from J, leaving 8 bases between. CDR1 is SNHLY, CDR2 FYNNEI, per germline. DNA for the CDR3: TGTGCCAGCAGTGAGGGCAGGGATGGCTACACCTTC. This codes for CASSEGRDGYTF.

This clonotype has more than one count but fewer than ten. The V call is TRBV28, the J call TRBJ2-7, with a weak D call TRBD2 (6 bases). CDR1 is MDHEN and CDR2 is SYDVKM in the germline V gene. Trimming removed 11 bases at V and 4 bases at J, with 18 bases between. The CDR3 contains 13 residues. The CDR3 loop reads CAVRIGGGYEQYF. In DNA form, the CDR3 reads TGTGCCGTACGTATCGGGGGTGGTTACGAGCAGTACTTC.

Only a few counts were recorded for this clonotype. This chain links TRBV3-1 with TRBJ2-7; D perhaps matches TRBD1 (8 bases). Germline CDR1 LGHDT, CDR2 YNNKEL (reference sequence). V dropped 4 bases and J dropped 3 bases, with 28 bases sitting between them. The CDR3 is 19 residues long. The CDR3 DNA sequence: TGTGCCAGCAGCCCTACAGGGGGGGTTATTAGCGGAAATTTCTACGAGCAGTACTTC. Residues: CASSPTGGVISGNFYEQYF.

The rearrangement joins TRBV20-1 to TRBJ2-1; TRBD1 agrees at 8 bases. The V and J ends lost 4 bases and 3 bases, in that order; junction bases with no gene match: 5. The CDR3 extends over 14 amino acids. Germline lookup yields CDR1 DFQATT and CDR2 SNEGSKA (reference sequence). The CDR3 sequence is CSAKTGAGYNEQFF. As DNA, the CDR3 is TGCAGTGCTAAGACAGGGGCAGGCTACAATGAGCAGTTCTTC.

This clonotype was observed a few times. This chain links TRBV6-5 with TRBJ2-3; D uncertain. V was trimmed by 5 bases and J by 1 base, leaving 16 bases between them. The germline CDR1 and CDR2 sequences are MNHEY and SVGAGI. This CDR3 has 16 amino acids. This chain's CDR3 is CASSRDFADGTDTQYF. CDR3 nucleotides: TGTGCCAGCAGTCGCGACTTTGCGGATGGCACAGATACGCAGTATTTT.

This clonotype was seen just once. The V call is TRBV29-1, the J call TRBJ2-5, with a possible D match to TRBD1 (6 bases). CDR1 is SQVTM, CDR2 ANQGSEA, per germline. V dropped 3 bases and J dropped 1 base, with 15 bases sitting between them. CDR3 length equals 15 residues. The CDR3 region has the DNA TGCAGCGTTGATCGTGAGGACAGAACCCAAGAGACCCAGTACTTC. Its protein is CSVDREDRTQETQYF.

This clonotype came up once. This chain links TRBV6-5 with TRBJ2-4; 7 positions agree with TRBD1. The V gene's germline CDR1 is MNHEY and CDR2 SVGAGI. Losses at the gene ends were 4 bases for V and 15 bases for J; bases not matched to a gene: 6. CDR3 length equals 11 residues. The DNA for the CDR3 is TGTGCCAGCAGTTTCTCCGGGACAGCGTACTTC. As protein: CASSFSGTAYF.

This clonotype appeared a few times. The J gene is TRBJ2-6, the V gene TRBV20-1; D remains unclear. The CDR3 spans 13 residues. Trimming removed 5 bases at V and 2 bases at J, with 7 bases between. Per the germline V gene, CDR1 is DFQATT and CDR2 is SNEGSKA (reference sequence). CDR3 sequence: CSALGAGANVLTF. The CDR3 DNA is TGCAGTGCTCTTGGGGCTGGGGCCAACGTCCTGACTTTC.

The chain recombines TRBV12-3 or TRBV12-4 with TRBJ2-3; D uncertain. Trimming took 3 bases from V and 4 from J, leaving 14 bases between them. The CDR3 spans 15 residues. CDR3 DNA sequence: TGTGCCAGCAGTTTTGACCGGGTGCGCTCAGATACGCAGTATTTT. Its protein is CASSFDRVRSDTQYF.

The sample holds one count of this clonotype. The chain recombines TRBV6-1 with TRBJ2-1, with 7 bases lining up with TRBD2. The CDR3 length is 13 residues. With 5 bases clipped from V and 8 bases from J, the junction kept 6 bases outside the gene matches. Germline CDR1 MNHNS, CDR2 SASEGT. The CDR3 nucleotides read TGTGCCAGCAGTAGCGGGATGGGCCATGAGCAGTTCTTC. The encoded protein is CASSSGMGHEQFF.

As concerns this clonotype: Possible read error: a much larger clone is one base away. The CDR3 sequence: CASSTQSSYNGQFF. CDR3 DNA: TGCGCCAGCAGTACCCAGAGTTCCTACAATGGGCAGTTCTTC. V is TRBV5-1 and J is TRBJ2-1, with unresolved D. This CDR3 has 14 residues. Germline V CDR1 and CDR2: SGHRS, YFSETQ.

This clonotype was observed a handful of times. This chain uses TRBV9 with TRBJ2-1; D is possibly TRBD1 (6 bases). With the DNA end fitting TRBJ2-7 better, the J assignment may be wrong. This CDR3 has 15 residues. Per the germline V gene, CDR1 is SGDLS and CDR2 is YYNGEE. The CDR3 loop reads CASSVLGARFEEQYF. CDR3 DNA sequence: TGTGCCAGCAGCGTACTGGGGGCGAGGTTCGAGGAGCAGTACTTC.

This clonotype was detected only once. This sequence may be a read error, since a much larger clone differs from it by one base. The V call is TRBV13, the J call TRBJ2-5; 7 bases are shared with TRBD2. This CDR3 has 16 residues. Per the germline V gene, CDR1 is PRHDT and CDR2 is FYEKMQ (reference sequence). The CDR3 loop is CASSILLGRGQEPQYF. DNA for the CDR3: TGTGCCAGCAGCATCTTACTAGGGAGGGGCCAAGAGCCCCAGTACTTC.

This rearrangement joins TRBV7-2 to TRBJ2-1, with D tentatively TRBD2 (6 bases). V was pared by 6 bases and J by 9 bases, with 12 bases between. CDR1 is SGHTA and CDR2 is FQGNSA in the germline V gene. CDR3 length: 12 residues. The DNA of the CDR3 is TGTGCCAGCAGGTACTCCGGGGGTGAGCAGTTCTTC. Its translation: CASRYSGGEQFF. Full variable domain (rest looked up from reference TRBV7-2 and TRBJ2-1): GAGVSQSPSNKVTEKGKDVELRCDPISGHTALYWYRQSLGQGLEFLIYFQGNSAPDKSGLPSDRFSAERTGGSVSTLTIQRTQQEDSAVYLCASRYSGGEQFFGPGTRLTVL.

The chain uses TRBV6-5 and TRBJ2-1; weak D call: TRBD1 (6 bases). Germline V gives CDR1 MNHEY, CDR2 SVGAGI. The ends were cut back, 5 bases at V and 9 bases at J, with 11 bases in the middle. The CDR3 extends over 12 amino acids. Here the CDR3 reads CASSQQGSEQFF. As DNA, the CDR3 is TGTGCCAGCAGTCAACAGGGTAGTGAGCAGTTCTTC.